This TCR beta chain was captured in a study of CD8+ T cells in alopecia areata. Regarding the study as a whole: Among the top 100, expanded CD8+ clones, as well as scalp clonality, were significantly decreased by tofacitinib.

Extraction and reverse transcription of RNA yielded cDNA as the sequencing template. The method was immunoSEQ multiplex PCR; TCRdb's version includes in-frame clones alone and lacks a portion of them. The sample includes around 190,000 clones, roughly 60% of them seen just once. This CDR3 contains 16 residues. The V end was cut by 2 bases, the J end by 1 base, with 14 bases between. The germline V gene encodes CDR1 MNHEY and CDR2 SMNVEV (reference sequence). As for this clone: The antigen is unknown.

Treatment reported: oral pan-JAK inhibitor, 5-10 mg twice daily. V gene TRBV27 combines with J gene TRBJ1-1; D call uncertain. This receptor was obtained from a human donor with alopecia areata. This sample comprised CD4+ T cells sorted from blood, obtained at week 24, from a patient treated with tofacitinib. DNA for the CDR3: TGTGCCAGCAGTTTAGGAGGGCCTAATCGGAACACTGAAGCTTTCTTT. Its protein product is CASSLGGPNRNTEAFF.